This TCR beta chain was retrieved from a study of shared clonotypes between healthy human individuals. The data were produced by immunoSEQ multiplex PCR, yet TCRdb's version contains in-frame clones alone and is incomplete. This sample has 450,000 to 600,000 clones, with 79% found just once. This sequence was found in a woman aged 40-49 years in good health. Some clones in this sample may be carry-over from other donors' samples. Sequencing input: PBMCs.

The CDR3 DNA reads TGCGCCAGCAGCTACCAGGGTAGGGGAGTCTATGGCTACACCTTC. Translating gives CASSYQGRGVYGYTF. This chain connects TRBV5-1 to TRBJ1-2, with D maybe TRBD1 (5 bases). Germline V gives CDR1 SGHRS, CDR2 YFSETQ. V lost 3 bases and J lost 4, with 16 bases in between. The CDR3 extends over 15 amino acids.